One sample yielded the 31 T cell receptor beta chains listed below, sequenced in a study of Ad26.COV2.S vaccination and SARS-CoV-2 variants. Data came from immunoSEQ multiplex PCR; TCRdb stores just in-frame clones and leaves some out. This sample yields about 680,000 clones, of which about 89% are seen a single time; about 1.5% belongs to the top ten. Treatment described: some 20 received Ad26.COV2.S at low or high dose, single or two shots; about 5 received placebo; per-sample allocation not given. Sampling took place 63 days after the first vaccine or placebo injection. The specimen comprised peripheral blood, sampled in a trial of Ad26.COV2.S vaccine versus placebo. Receptors originate from a person between 18 and 65 years old who received the Ad26.COV2.S COVID-19 vaccine or a placebo.

V gene TRBV11-2 combines with J gene TRBJ2-1; D perhaps matches TRBD2 (5 bases). Trimming cost V 1 base and J 9 bases, with 13 bases left between them. The CDR3 totals 14 residues. Germline CDR1 and CDR2: SGHAT and FQNNGV. This CDR3 reads CASSLVASSSEQFF. The DNA for the CDR3 is TGTGCCAGCAGCTTAGTGGCTAGCAGCAGTGAGCAGTTCTTC.

This clone was seen only a few times. The gene calls are TRBV4-2 and TRBJ2-7, with 8 bases aligning to TRBD2. There are 16 residues in the CDR3. Trimming removed 5 bases from V and 1 base from J; junction bases left unmatched: 10. Germline CDR1 LGHNA, CDR2 YNFKEQ. CDR3: CASSGRTSGSSYEQYF. CDR3 DNA sequence: TGTGCCAGCAGCGGCCGGACGAGCGGGAGTTCCTACGAGCAGTACTTC.

The chain employs TRBV5-1 and TRBJ2-3; weak D call: TRBD2 (6 bases). There are 16 residues in the CDR3. Per germline, CDR1 SGHRS and CDR2 YFSETQ. V was cut by 0 bases and J by 0 bases, with 11 bases left in between. Here the CDR3 reads CASSLASSASTDTQYF. The DNA of the CDR3 is TGCGCCAGCAGCTTGGCATCTAGCGCGAGCACAGATACGCAGTATTTT. The full variable domain, its missing parts supplied by reference TRBV5-1 and TRBJ2-3, is KAGVTQTPRYLIKTRGQQVTLSCSPISGHRSVSWYQQTPGQGLQFLFEYFSETQRNKGNFPGRFSGRQFSNSRSEMNVSTLELGDSALYLCASSLASSASTDTQYFGPGTRLTVL.

The V and J genes are TRBV4-3 and TRBJ1-5; 7 nucleotides match TRBD1. There are 18 residues in the CDR3. The V and J ends lost 0 bases and 1 base, in that order; junction bases with no gene match: 9. Germline V lookup: CDR1 LGHNA, CDR2 YSLEER. This CDR3 reads CASSQEPPSGQSNQPQHF. The CDR3, as DNA: TGCGCCAGCAGCCAAGAACCCCCCTCGGGACAGAGCAATCAGCCCCAGCATTTT.

The V call is TRBV9, the J call TRBJ2-1; D might be TRBD1 or TRBD2, each matching 6 bases. This CDR3 contains 15 residues. Germline-derived CDR1 and CDR2 are SGDLS and YYNGEE. Trimming took 3 bases from V and 9 from J, leaving 19 bases between them. Here the CDR3 reads CASSARGVSGSEQFF. The CDR3 nucleotides are TGTGCCAGCAGCGCGAGGGGGGTAAGCGGCAGTGAGCAGTTCTTC.

In its sample, this clone was seen once. In DNA, the CDR3 is TGTGCCAGCAGTTACTCAATTCCGGGACAGGGCTACGAGCAGTACTTC. Amino acid sequence: CASSYSIPGQGYEQYF. The V gene is TRBV6-5, the J gene TRBJ2-7, with 9 bases that match TRBD1. Germline V gives CDR1 MNHEY, CDR2 SVGAGI. With 0 bases clipped from V and 3 bases from J, the junction kept 6 bases outside the gene matches. There are 16 residues in the CDR3.

CDR3 region: CASKGQGTSYEQYF. The CDR3 DNA reads as TGCGCCAGCAAAGGACAGGGGACCTCCTACGAGCAGTACTTC. The rearrangement links TRBV5-1 to TRBJ2-7, with 9 bases that match TRBD1. The CDR3 sequence is 14 residues long. V shed 6 bases and J 0 bases; nucleotides not matched to a gene: 4. Germline CDR1 reads SGHRS; CDR2 reads YFSETQ.

This chain links TRBV18 with TRBJ1-1; 7 bases are shared with TRBD1. J was trimmed by 8 bases and V by 4 bases; bases with no gene match: 4. Per germline, CDR1 KGHSH and CDR2 LQKENI. The CDR3 is 12 residues long. DNA for the CDR3: TGTGCCAGCTCACAAATACAGGGGGAAGCTTTCTTT. Translation gives CASSQIQGEAFF.

The chain is built from TRBV12-5 and TRBJ2-1; no clear D. V gave up 1 base and J gave up 0 bases, with 7 bases separating them. Germline V gene lookup returns CDR1 LGHNT and CDR2 FRNRAP. The CDR3 is made up of 15 amino acids. The CDR3 coding sequence is TGTGCTAGTGGTTTGGGCTCCCGCTCCTACAATGAGCAGTTCTTC. Protein product: CASGLGSRSYNEQFF.

The gene calls are TRBV6-5 and TRBJ2-1; D may be TRBD1 (5 bases). CDR3 length: 15 residues. The germline gives CDR1 MNHEY, CDR2 SVGAGI. V was cut by 4 bases and J by 5 bases, with 15 bases left in between. DNA of the CDR3: TGTGCCAGCAGTTGGCAGGACATTCCCCACAATGAGCAGTTCTTC. Protein: CASSWQDIPHNEQFF.

The V and J genes are TRBV12-3 or TRBV12-4 and TRBJ2-7, with D possibly TRBD2 on 5 matching bases. The V gene lost 4 bases and the J gene lost 4 bases, with 8 bases spanning the gap. The CDR3 is 12 amino acids. The CDR3 DNA reads as TGTGCCAGCAGTTCGGACTTGTACGAGCAGTACTTC. Amino acid sequence: CASSSDLYEQYF.

The CDR3 sequence: CARRQGRGTQYF. The CDR3 region has the DNA TGTGCCAGGAGGCAAGGGAGGGGTACGCAGTATTTT. The J gene is TRBJ2-3, the V gene TRBV21-1; TRBD2, as called in the table, went unchecked against the DNA. TRBV21-1 represents a pseudogene. The CDR3 is made up of 12 amino acids.

As for this clone: In the same sample, other DNA sequences code for this CDR3. This chain links TRBV6-5 with TRBJ1-2; D is ambiguous. The CDR3 is 14 residues long. Germline values: CDR1 MNHEY, CDR2 SVGAGI. Trimming shortened V by 0 bases and J by 3 bases, and 8 bases separated the two germline ends. The DNA for the CDR3 is TGTGCCAGCAGTTACTCGGCAGGCCACTATGGCTACACCTTC. Protein: CASSYSAGHYGYTF.

The chain recombines TRBV7-9 with TRBJ1-2; D is uncertain. The CDR3 sequence is 13 residues long. V dropped 6 bases and J dropped 0 bases, with 8 bases sitting between them. CDR1 is SEHNR and CDR2 is FQNEAQ in the germline V gene (reference sequence). The CDR3, as DNA: TGTGCCAGCAGGGGGTTAGCTAACTATGGCTACACCTTC. This translates into CASRGLANYGYTF.

This chain connects TRBV19 to TRBJ2-1, with 9 positions matching TRBD2. Germline V gene sequence: CDR1 LNHDA, CDR2 SQIVND (reference sequence). Trimming took 5 bases from V and 1 from J; bases not matched to a gene: 6. CDR3 length equals 16 residues. In nucleotides, the CDR3 is TGTGCCAGTAGTCACGGCGGGGGGGAGTCCTACAATGAGCAGTTCTTC. It translates to CASSHGGGESYNEQFF.

The chain has TRBV10-3 and TRBJ1-5; TRBD1 might be the D (6 bases). Germline V gene lookup returns CDR1 ENHRY and CDR2 SYGVKD. The CDR3 spans 13 residues. V lost 3 bases, J lost 8 bases, and 11 bases lay in between. CDR3 in DNA: TGTGCCATCAGTGAAGGGGGATATGAGCCCCAGCATTTT. Amino acids: CAISEGGYEPQHF.

Sample share makes this clone medium-sized. The V gene is TRBV19, the J gene TRBJ2-1; 11 nucleotides line up with TRBD2. The CDR3 is 15 amino acids. Losses at the gene ends were 4 bases for V and 4 bases for J; bases not matched to a gene: 3. Germline V gene sequence: CDR1 LNHDA, CDR2 SQIVND (reference sequence). CDR3 amino acids: CASSKTSGTYNEQFF. The CDR3 DNA reads TGTGCCAGTAGTAAGACTAGCGGGACTTACAATGAGCAGTTCTTC.

V and J are TRBV5-1 and TRBJ1-2; tentative D call: TRBD1 (6 bases). The germline V and J ends were trimmed by 1 base and 8 bases, with 12 bases remaining between them. The CDR3 loop spans 13 amino acids. Per the germline V gene, CDR1 is SGHRS and CDR2 is YFSETQ. CDR3 residues: CASSLPGGEGYTF. In DNA form, the CDR3 reads TGCGCCAGCAGCTTGCCCGGGGGCGAAGGCTACACCTTC.

The V gene is TRBV25-1, the J gene TRBJ2-5; TRBD1 aligns across 8 bases. This CDR3 is built from 13 residues. Germline V gives CDR1 MGHDK, CDR2 SYGVNS. The V gene end was trimmed by 8 bases and the J gene end by 4 bases; junction bases not matched to a gene: 6. CDR3 coding DNA: TGTGCCAGCGAGGGACAGGCCATAGAGACCCAGTACTTC. It encodes CASEGQAIETQYF.

V usage is TRBV25-1 and J usage is TRBJ1-2, with D tentatively TRBD1 (6 bases). The germline V gene has CDR1 MGHDK and CDR2 SYGVNS. Trimming removed 3 bases at V and 4 bases at J, with 12 bases between. The CDR3 loop spans 14 amino acids. DNA of the CDR3: TGTGCCAGCAGTGAGCCTACAGGGTCCTATGGCTACACCTTC. This sequence encodes CASSEPTGSYGYTF.

This clone was seen only once. This chain connects TRBV5-6 to TRBJ1-1; D not resolved. This CDR3 spans 14 amino acids. Germline CDR1 reads SGHDT; CDR2 reads YYEEEE. Trimming removed 6 bases at V and 4 bases at J, with 16 bases between. The DNA of the CDR3 is TGTGCCAGCACCCTCAGATTTGTCTCCACTGAAGCTTTCTTT. This sequence encodes CASTLRFVSTEAFF.

The V and J genes are TRBV7-9 and TRBJ2-7; TRBD2 might be the D (6 bases). Trimming removed 5 bases at V and 0 bases at J, with 8 bases between. The CDR3 contains 13 residues. Germline V lookup: CDR1 SEHNR, CDR2 FQNEAQ (reference sequence). CDR3 protein: CASSRGLSYEQYF. DNA for the CDR3: TGTGCCAGCAGCCGGGGACTCTCCTACGAGCAGTACTTC.

For the CDR3, the DNA is TGTGCCAGCAGTAGACTAGCGGGGGGCAATGAGCAGTTCTTC. It specifies CASSRLAGGNEQFF. The rearrangement joins TRBV6-4 to TRBJ2-1; 13 bases line up with TRBD2. This CDR3 has 14 amino acids. Looked up from germline, CDR1 is MRHNA and CDR2 is SNTAGT. V trimming: 5 bases; J trimming: 6 bases; junction bases outside the gene matches: 1.

The chain carries TRBV27 and TRBJ1-1, with unresolved D. This CDR3 spans 14 amino acids. Germline CDR1 reads MNHEY; CDR2 reads SMNVEV (reference sequence). V was cut by 0 bases and J by 1 base, with 6 bases left in between. CDR3 DNA: TGTGCCAGCAGTTTATCGTCCCCGAACACTGAAGCTTTCTTT. Encoded protein: CASSLSSPNTEAFF.

The CDR3 loop reads CASSLGDNEKLFF. The CDR3 DNA follows: TGTGCCAGCAGCTTGGGGGACAATGAAAAACTGTTTTTT. This chain links TRBV7-9 with TRBJ1-4; D is possibly TRBD1 (5 bases). Per germline, CDR1 SEHNR and CDR2 FQNEAQ (reference sequence). This CDR3 comprises 13 residues. V shed 3 bases and J shed 5 bases, with 7 bases lying between them.

This clone was recorded once. This specimen includes other DNA sequences encoding the same CDR3. J is TRBJ1-5 and V is TRBV19, with 10 bases identical to TRBD1. Germline V lookup: CDR1 LNHDA, CDR2 SQIVND (reference sequence). The CDR3 runs 13 residues. Losses at the gene ends were 9 bases for V and 6 bases for J; bases not matched to a gene: 5. CDR3 protein: CASRDRGSQPQHF. In DNA, the CDR3 is TGTGCCAGCCGGGACAGGGGAAGTCAGCCCCAGCATTTT. The whole variable domain, remainder taken from reference TRBV19 and TRBJ1-5, is DGGITQSPKYLFRKEGQNVTLSCEQNLNHDAMYWYRQDPGQGLRLIYYSQIVNDFQKGDIAEGYSVSREKKESFPLTVTSAQKNPTAFYLCASRDRGSQPQHFGDGTRLSIL.

This clone was seen more than once but under ten times. The CDR3 loop reads CASSEGLAVSYEQYF. Written as DNA, the CDR3 is TGTGCCAGCAGCGAGGGACTAGCGGTATCCTACGAGCAGTACTTC. This sequence joins TRBV7-8 and TRBJ2-7, with 11 bases lining up with TRBD2. This CDR3 contains 15 residues. Germline assignment: CDR1 SGHVS and CDR2 FQNEAQ. V was pared by 5 bases and J by 1 base, with 4 bases of the junction left unmatched.

This clone was observed a handful of times. This rearrangement joins TRBV6-5 to TRBJ2-1; D is possibly TRBD1 (5 bases). V was cut by 0 bases and J by 4 bases, with 10 bases left in between. Germline-derived CDR1 and CDR2 are MNHEY and SVGAGI. This CDR3 has 15 amino acids. In DNA form, the CDR3 reads TGTGCCAGCAGTTACTCGACCAGACAGTACAATGAGCAGTTCTTC. It codes for CASSYSTRQYNEQFF.

The rearrangement links TRBV13 to TRBJ2-3, with 9 bases that match TRBD2. V lost 0 bases, J lost 4 bases, and 8 bases stayed unmatched. This CDR3 contains 17 residues. Germline CDR1 and CDR2: PRHDT and FYEKMQ (reference sequence). CDR3 bases: TGTGCCAGCAGCTTAGGTGGCGGGGGGGCATCTGCAGATACGCAGTATTTT. As protein: CASSLGGGGASADTQYF. Complete variable domain (other parts from reference TRBV13 and TRBJ2-3): AAGVIQSPRHLIKEKRETATLKCYPIPRHDTVYWYQQGPGQDPQFLISFYEKMQSDKGSIPDRFSAQQFSDYHSELNMSSLELGDSALYFCASSLGGGGASADTQYFGPGTRLTVL.

The J gene is TRBJ2-5, the V gene TRBV15; 13 nucleotides match TRBD2. Germline values: CDR1 LNHNV, CDR2 YYDKDF (reference sequence). V dropped 0 bases and J dropped 4; count of bases not matched to a gene: 8. The CDR3 has 18 amino acids. The CDR3 is CATSRDGLAGDGRETQYF. The CDR3 DNA is TGTGCCACCAGCAGAGATGGACTAGCGGGGGACGGGAGAGAGACCCAGTACTTC.

V and J are TRBV10-3 and TRBJ2-2; 10 positions agree with TRBD1. Germline CDR1 is ENHRY and CDR2 is SYGVKD. The V and J ends lost 8 bases and 6 bases, in that order; junction bases with no gene match: 15. CDR3 length: 17 residues. The DNA of the CDR3 is TGTGCCATCCAAAAGCCTCCGGGACAGGGGTCCTCCGGGGAGCTGTTTTTT. Translated, it gives CAIQKPPGQGSSGELFF.